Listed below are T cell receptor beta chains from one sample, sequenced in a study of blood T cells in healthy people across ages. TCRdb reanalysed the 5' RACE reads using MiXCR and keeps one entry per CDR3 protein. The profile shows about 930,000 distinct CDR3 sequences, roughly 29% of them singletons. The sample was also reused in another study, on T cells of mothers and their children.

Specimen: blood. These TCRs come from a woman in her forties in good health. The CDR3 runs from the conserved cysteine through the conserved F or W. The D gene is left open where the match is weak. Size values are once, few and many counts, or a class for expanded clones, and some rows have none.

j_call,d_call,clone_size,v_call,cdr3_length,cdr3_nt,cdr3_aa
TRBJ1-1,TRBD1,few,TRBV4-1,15,TGCGCCAGCAGCCAAGACCAGGGGGCATGGGCTGAAGCTTTCTTT,CASSQDQGAWAEAFF
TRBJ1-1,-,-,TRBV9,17,TGTGCCAGCAGCGCCCGAGACGTGGGTAAAGCAGACACTGAAGCTTTCTTT,CASSARDVGKADTEAFF
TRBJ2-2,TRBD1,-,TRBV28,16,TGTGCCAGCAGTTTATGGGACAGGAGAAACACCGGGGAGCTGTTTTTT,CASSLWDRRNTGELFF
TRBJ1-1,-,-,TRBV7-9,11,TGTGCCAGCAGCCCTGGGTCTGAAGCTTTCTTT,CASSPGSEAFF
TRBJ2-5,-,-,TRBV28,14,TGTGCCAGCCGAAGAAGGGGGAACCAAGAGACCCAGTACTTC,CASRRRGNQETQYF
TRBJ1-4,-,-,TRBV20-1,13,TGCAGTGCCCCCGCCAGGGATCAAGAAAAACTGTTTTTT,CSAPARDQEKLFF
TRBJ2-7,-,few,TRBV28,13,TGTGCCAGCACCCCAGGGATTCCCTACGAGCAGTACTTC,CASTPGIPYEQYF
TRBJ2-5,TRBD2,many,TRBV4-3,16,TGCGCCAGCAGCCAAACCGCCGGGACTAGAGAAGAGACCCAGTACTTC,CASSQTAGTREETQYF
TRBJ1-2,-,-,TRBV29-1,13,TGCAGCGTGAACCGGGACATGGGCGTCGGCTGCACCTTC,CSVNRDMGVGCTF
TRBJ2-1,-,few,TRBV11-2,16,TGTGCCAGCAGCTCCGGATACGGGGGCTCCTACAATGAGCAGTTCTTC,CASSSGYGGSYNEQFF
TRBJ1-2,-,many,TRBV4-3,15,TGCGCCAGCAGCCAAGAAGACGGCAGCGCTTATGGCTACACCTTC,CASSQEDGSAYGYTF
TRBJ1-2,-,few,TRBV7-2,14,TGTGCCAGCAGCTTGGGCGGGAGCCGAGGTGGCTACACCTTC,CASSLGGSRGGYTF
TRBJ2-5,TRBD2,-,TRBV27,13,TGTGCCAGCAGCGGGGGGGCCTACAATGAGCAGTACTTC,CASSGGAYNEQYF
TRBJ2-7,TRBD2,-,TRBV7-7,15,TGTGCTAGCAGCCCCGGCGGGGGGGGCATGTACGAGCAGTACTTC,CASSPGGGGMYEQYF
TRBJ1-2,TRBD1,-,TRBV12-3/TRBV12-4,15,TGTGCCAGCAGAGCCCGGGACAGGGGGCAGTTAGGCTACACCTTC,CASRARDRGQLGYTF
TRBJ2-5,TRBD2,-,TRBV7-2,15,TGTGCCAGCAGCTTTCAAGCGGGGGGGCGAGAGACCCAGTACTTC,CASSFQAGGRETQYF
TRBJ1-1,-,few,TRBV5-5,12,TGTGCCAGCAGCTCGCACGGTGACGAAGCTTTCTTT,CASSSHGDEAFF
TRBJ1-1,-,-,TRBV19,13,TGTGCCAGTAGTATAGATCCGGGAACTGAAGCTTTCTTT,CASSIDPGTEAFF
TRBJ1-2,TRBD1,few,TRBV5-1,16,TGCGCCAGCAGCTTGGAGGTGGGACAGGGAGTCTATGGCTACACCTTC,CASSLEVGQGVYGYTF
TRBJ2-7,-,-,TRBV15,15,TGTGCCACCAGCAGAGAATCGGACAGCTCCTACGAGCAGTACTTC,CATSRESDSSYEQYF
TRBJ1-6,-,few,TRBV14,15,TGTGCCAGCAGCCTAAGATCACATCTGGGTTCACCCCTCCACTTT,CASSLRSHLGSPLHF
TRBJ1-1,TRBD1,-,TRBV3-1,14,TGTGCCAGCAGCCGAGGGGGCGGGAACACTGAAGCTTTCTTT,CASSRGGGNTEAFF
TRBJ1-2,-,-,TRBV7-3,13,TGTGCCAGCAGCTTTGTCTCGGGACGGCGCTACACCTTC,CASSFVSGRRYTF
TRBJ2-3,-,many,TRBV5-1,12,TGCGCCAGCAGAATCGGGGATGATACGCAGTATTTT,CASRIGDDTQYF
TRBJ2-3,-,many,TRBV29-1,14,TGCAGCGTCACCGGGACCCATCGGGGAGATACGCAGTATTTT,CSVTGTHRGDTQYF
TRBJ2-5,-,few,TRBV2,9,TGTGCCAGCAGTCCGGGACAGTACTTC,CASSPGQYF
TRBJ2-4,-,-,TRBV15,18,TGTGCCACCAGCAGACGGGGAGGGGGCGAAGTAGCCAAAAACATTCAGTACTTC,CATSRRGGGEVAKNIQYF
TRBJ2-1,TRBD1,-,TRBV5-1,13,TGCGCCAGCAGCGAGAGACAGGGAAATGAGCAGTTCTTC,CASSERQGNEQFF
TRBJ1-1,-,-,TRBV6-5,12,TGTGCCAGCAGATCCCTTGGGACTGAAGCTTTCTTT,CASRSLGTEAFF
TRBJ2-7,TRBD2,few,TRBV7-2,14,TGTGCCAGCAGCAAGACGGGGGGGACCTACGAGCAGTACTTC,CASSKTGGTYEQYF
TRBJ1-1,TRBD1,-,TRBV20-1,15,TGCAGTGCAATTAGCCCCAGGGGGTTGAACACTGAAGCTTTCTTT,CSAISPRGLNTEAFF
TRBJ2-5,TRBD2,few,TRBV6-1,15,TGTGCCACCAACGTAGGAGCGGGGGGGCAAGAGACCCAGTACTTC,CATNVGAGGQETQYF
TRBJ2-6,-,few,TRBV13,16,TGTGCCAGCAGCTCCGACGGGGCGCTTGGGGCCAACGTCCTGACTTTC,CASSSDGALGANVLTF
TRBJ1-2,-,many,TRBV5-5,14,TGTGCCAGCAGCTTGGAGGCGGATGTGAGCGGCTACACCTTC,CASSLEADVSGYTF
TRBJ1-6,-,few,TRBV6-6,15,TGTGCCAGCAGTCCCCGGGGGACTGAAAATTCACCCCTCCACTTT,CASSPRGTENSPLHF
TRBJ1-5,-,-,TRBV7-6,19,TGTGCCAGCAGCTTAGGGAAAGGGGAGACCTATAGCGGCAATCAGCCCCAGCATTTT,CASSLGKGETYSGNQPQHF
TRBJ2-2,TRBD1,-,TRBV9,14,TGTGCCAGCACTCGACAGGGTGGCACCGGGGAGCTGTTTTTT,CASTRQGGTGELFF
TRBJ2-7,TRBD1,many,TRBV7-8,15,TGTGCCAGCAGCCTACAGGGGGGTGCGGTGAGCGAGCAGTACTTC,CASSLQGGAVSEQYF
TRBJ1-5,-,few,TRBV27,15,TGTGCCAGCAGTTTATCGATAGGGGGCAATCAGCCCCAGCATTTT,CASSLSIGGNQPQHF
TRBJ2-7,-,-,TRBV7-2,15,TGTGCCAGCAGCTTAATGTGGAGCCCGCCCTCCGAGCAGTACTTC,CASSLMWSPPSEQYF
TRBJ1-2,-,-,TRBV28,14,TGTGCCAGCAGGAAGGGGGGACGGGTGAATGGCTGCACCTTC,CASRKGGRVNGCTF
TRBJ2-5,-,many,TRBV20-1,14,TGCAGTGCTACTACAGGGAGTTACTCGGAGACCCAGTACTTC,CSATTGSYSETQYF
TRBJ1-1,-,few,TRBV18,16,TGTGCCAGCTCACCACCCTTACAGGGCCGGAACACTGAAGCTTTCTTT,CASSPPLQGRNTEAFF
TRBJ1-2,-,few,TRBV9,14,TGTGCCAGCAGCGGAGGACACCCTAACTATGGCTACACCTTC,CASSGGHPNYGYTF
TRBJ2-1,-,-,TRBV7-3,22,TGTGCCAGCAGCTCCCGGGTCGGGCAGGGGACACCCTTCACCTCCCCCTACAATGAGCAGTTCTTC,CASSSRVGQGTPFTSPYNEQFF
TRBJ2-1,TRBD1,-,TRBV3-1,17,TGTGCCAGCAGCCAAGGTCTTGGCAGGGGGCGATTCGGTGAGCAGTTCTTC,CASSQGLGRGRFGEQFF
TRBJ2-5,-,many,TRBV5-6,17,TGTGCCAGCAGCAATATGCCACCTGGGGCCCCGCAAGAGACCCAGTACTTC,CASSNMPPGAPQETQYF